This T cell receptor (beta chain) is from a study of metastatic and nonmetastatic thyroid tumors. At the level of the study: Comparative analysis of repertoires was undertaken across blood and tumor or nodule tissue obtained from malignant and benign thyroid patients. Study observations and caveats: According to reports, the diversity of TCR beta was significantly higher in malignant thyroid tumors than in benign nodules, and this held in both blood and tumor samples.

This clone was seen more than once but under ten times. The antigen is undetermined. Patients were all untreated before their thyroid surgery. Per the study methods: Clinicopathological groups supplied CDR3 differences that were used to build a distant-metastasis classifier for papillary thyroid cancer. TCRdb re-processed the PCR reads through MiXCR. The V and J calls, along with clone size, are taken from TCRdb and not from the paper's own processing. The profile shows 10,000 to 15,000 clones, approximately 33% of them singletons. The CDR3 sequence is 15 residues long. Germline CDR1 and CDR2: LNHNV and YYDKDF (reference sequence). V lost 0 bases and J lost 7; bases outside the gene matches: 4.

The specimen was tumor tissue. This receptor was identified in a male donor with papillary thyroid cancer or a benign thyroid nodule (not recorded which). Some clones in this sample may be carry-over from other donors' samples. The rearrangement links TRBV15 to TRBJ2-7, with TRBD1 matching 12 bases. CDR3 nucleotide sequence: TGTGCCACCAGCAGAGATCGGGACAGGGGGCGGGAGCAGTACTTC. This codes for CATSRDRDRGREQYF.